One and the same sample provided the 15 T cell receptor beta chains below, sequenced in a study of T cell changes during pregnancy in multiple sclerosis. Sequencing used immunoSEQ multiplex PCR; TCRdb keeps in-frame clones, though not all of them. The sample contains about 64,000 clones, roughly 91% of which appear only once. The sequencing here drew on peripheral blood, taken in the second trimester of pregnancy. The receptors were gathered from a female donor in good health, enrolled as a control in a pregnancy study.

V gene TRBV5-1 combines with J gene TRBJ1-1; 7 bases are a match to TRBD1. From germline, CDR1 is SGHRS and CDR2 YFSETQ. The CDR3 covers 16 residues. The V segment lost 3 bases and the J segment 1 base; nucleotides outside the gene matches: 9. The CDR3 bases are TGCGCCAGCAGCTCAAATCCGGGACAGAAGAACACTGAAGCTTTCTTT. Translation gives CASSSNPGQKNTEAFF.

The V call is TRBV28, the J call TRBJ2-7, with 9 bases that match TRBD2. Germline lookup yields CDR1 MDHEN and CDR2 SYDVKM. The trim removed 5 bases at V and 0 bases at J, leaving 5 bases unmatched. There are 15 residues in the CDR3. CDR3 sequence reads: CASSSSGRLSYEQYF. As DNA, the CDR3 is TGTGCCAGCAGTAGTAGCGGGAGACTCTCCTACGAGCAGTACTTC.

V gene TRBV29-1 combines with J gene TRBJ1-4, with D perhaps matching TRBD1 (6 bases). CDR3 length: 14 amino acids. V was clipped by 6 bases and J by 0 bases, with 11 bases between them. CDR1 is SQVTM, CDR2 ANQGSEA, per germline. The CDR3 loop reads CSVGGGATNEKLFF. The CDR3 nucleotides read TGCAGCGTGGGGGGGGGCGCAACTAATGAAAAACTGTTTTTT.

The V gene is TRBV5-1, the J gene TRBJ2-1; 15 bases line up with TRBD2. Trimming took 2 bases from V and 7 from J; bases not matched to a gene: 16. Germline loops: CDR1 SGHRS, CDR2 YFSETQ. CDR3 length: 20 residues. In nucleotides, the CDR3 is TGCGCCAGCAGCTTCCGGTTTGGGCGATTTGGGACTAGCGGGAGGAATGAGCAGTTCTTC. Protein sequence: CASSFRFGRFGTSGRNEQFF.

The rearrangement uses TRBV19 and TRBJ2-7; TRBD2 matches 8 bases. There are 16 residues in the CDR3. Germline CDR1 and CDR2: LNHDA and SQIVND (reference sequence). With 5 bases clipped from V and 3 bases from J, the junction kept 12 bases outside the gene matches. CDR3 sequence: CASSAVSGTIFYEQYF. The CDR3 coding sequence is TGTGCCAGTAGTGCCGTTAGCGGGACGATTTTCTACGAGCAGTACTTC.

This clone has only one observation. The chain links TRBV6-1 to TRBJ2-1; the match to TRBD2 covers 10 bases. The CDR3 runs 16 residues. J was trimmed by 9 bases and V by 4 bases; bases with no gene match: 12. Per germline, CDR1 MNHNS and CDR2 SASEGT. The CDR3 region is CASSAGLAGARSEQFF. In DNA, the CDR3 is TGTGCCAGCAGTGCAGGGCTAGCGGGAGCCCGGAGTGAGCAGTTCTTC.

This clone was picked up one time. V usage is TRBV19 and J usage is TRBJ2-7; the D is unclear. Germline V gives CDR1 LNHDA, CDR2 SQIVND (reference sequence). This CDR3 contains 14 residues. Trimming cost V 1 base and J 6 bases, with 13 bases left between them. CDR3 residues: CASSIVVHSREQYF. CDR3 in DNA: TGTGCCAGTAGTATAGTAGTCCACTCGCGCGAGCAGTACTTC.

The chain recombines TRBV5-1 with TRBJ1-1, with 7 bases aligning to TRBD1. Looked up from germline, CDR1 is SGHRS and CDR2 is YFSETQ. The V segment lost 4 bases and the J segment 3 bases; nucleotides outside the gene matches: 9. This CDR3 has 15 residues. The CDR3, as DNA: TGCGCCAGCAGCAAGAAAACCGACAGGGACACTGAAGCTTTCTTT. Translated, it gives CASSKKTDRDTEAFF.

This chain connects TRBV10-3 to TRBJ2-2; D ambiguous. There are 12 residues in the CDR3. The germline V and J ends were trimmed by 9 bases and 0 bases, with 5 bases remaining between them. Germline CDR1 and CDR2: ENHRY and SYGVKD. The CDR3 is CAMRANTGELFF. Here the CDR3 DNA reads TGTGCCATGAGAGCGAACACCGGGGAGCTGTTTTTT.

The chain joins TRBV7-9 to TRBJ2-1; 7 bases are shared with TRBD2. The germline V gene encodes CDR1 SEHNR and CDR2 FQNEAQ (reference sequence). The CDR3 extends over 18 amino acids. The J segment lost 2 bases and the V segment lost 5 bases, leaving 15 bases of the junction unmatched. The CDR3 sequence: CASSHPWAGRLAYNEQFF. In nucleotides, the CDR3 is TGTGCCAGCAGCCACCCCTGGGCCGGGAGGCTGGCCTACAATGAGCAGTTCTTC.

The chain is built from TRBV6-6 and TRBJ2-7; 9 bases fit TRBD1. Germline values: CDR1 MNHNY, CDR2 SVGAGI (reference sequence). The CDR3 is 14 residues long. V shed 4 bases and J 7 bases; nucleotides not matched to a gene: 8. The CDR3 protein is CASSLPGQGGEQYF. CDR3 nucleotides: TGTGCCAGCAGTTTACCGGGACAGGGAGGAGAGCAGTACTTC.

V usage is TRBV13 and J usage is TRBJ2-2; the match to TRBD2 covers 11 bases. CDR1 is PRHDT and CDR2 is FYEKMQ in the germline V gene (reference sequence). After removal of 5 bases from V and 7 bases from J, the junction contained 6 bases not matched to a gene. CDR3 length: 15 amino acids. This chain's CDR3 is CASSPLAGAIGELFF. In nucleotides, the CDR3 is TGTGCCAGCAGCCCACTAGCGGGGGCGATCGGGGAGCTGTTTTTT.

The chain recombines TRBV5-1 with TRBJ2-1; 9 bases line up with TRBD2. This CDR3 spans 15 amino acids. V trimming: 5 bases; J trimming: 1 base; junction bases outside the gene matches: 4. Per germline, CDR1 SGHRS and CDR2 YFSETQ. CDR3 nucleotide sequence: TGCGCCAGCAGGGAGAGCGGGGGGTCCTACAATGAGCAGTTCTTC. Its protein product is CASRESGGSYNEQFF. Drawing the rest from reference TRBV5-1 and TRBJ2-1, the complete variable domain is KAGVTQTPRYLIKTRGQQVTLSCSPISGHRSVSWYQQTPGQGLQFLFEYFSETQRNKGNFPGRFSGRQFSNSRSEMNVSTLELGDSALYLCASRESGGSYNEQFFGPGTRLTVL.

This sequence joins TRBV11-3 and TRBJ2-2; D perhaps matches TRBD1 (7 bases). This CDR3 comprises 17 residues. The germline gives CDR1 SGHNT, CDR2 YENEEA. Trimming cost V 5 bases and J 8 bases, with 24 bases left between them. This CDR3 is CASSAGPTGQLLGELFF. CDR3 coding DNA: TGTGCCAGCAGCGCGGGGCCGACAGGGCAACTTTTGGGGGAGCTGTTTTTT.

The chain has TRBV27 and TRBJ2-7, with 10 positions matching TRBD2. CDR1 and CDR2 from the germline V gene are MNHEY and SMNVEV (reference sequence). The CDR3 contains 14 residues. The junction had 5 bases not matched to a gene; V was cut back by 6 bases and J by 3 bases. The CDR3 sequence: CASRPTSGFYEQYF. The CDR3 bases are TGTGCCAGCAGACCGACTAGCGGGTTCTACGAGCAGTACTTC.